The 14 T cell receptor beta chains given below trace back to one sample, sequenced in a study of T cell clones after liver transplantation. Clones were read by immunoSEQ multiplex PCR, and TCRdb kept only the in-frame ones, dropping some. The sample has fewer than 45,000 clones; roughly 86% are singletons. The starting material was CD4+ T cells from blood, obtained 24 months after liver transplant. These TCRs come from a human patient who received a liver transplant. Some T cells may have originated in the graft donor.

The table lists this clone with a count of one. The chain combines TRBV5-4 with TRBJ2-5, with 9 bases aligning to TRBD1. There are 15 residues in the CDR3. Unmatched junction bases numbered 5, after V lost 3 bases and J lost 2 bases. Germline values: CDR1 SGHNT, CDR2 YYREEE (reference sequence). The CDR3 nucleotides are TGTGCCAGCAGCTCCGGACAGGGGCGACAAGAGACCCAGTACTTC. Protein sequence: CASSSGQGRQETQYF.

This clone was found a few times. The chain links TRBV28 to TRBJ2-1, with 8 bases aligning to TRBD1. This CDR3 contains 16 residues. CDR1 and CDR2 from the germline V gene are MDHEN and SYDVKM. Trimming cost V 5 bases and J 1 base; bases outside gene matches: 7. The CDR3 is CASSRQGAWSYNEQFF. The CDR3 DNA is TGTGCCAGCAGTCGGCAGGGGGCCTGGTCCTACAATGAGCAGTTCTTC.

The chain joins TRBV19 to TRBJ2-7; D not certain. Trimming took 10 bases from V and 3 from J, leaving 22 bases between them. This CDR3 spans 15 amino acids. CDR1 LNHDA and CDR2 SQIVND come from the germline V gene (reference sequence). In nucleotides, the CDR3 is TGTGCCATGTCGAGCGCCTCCTACCTACTCTACGAGCAGTACTTC. It yields the protein CAMSSASYLLYEQYF.

V gene TRBV7-9 combines with J gene TRBJ1-1, with 7 positions matching TRBD1. With 6 bases clipped from V and 0 bases from J, the junction kept 7 bases outside the gene matches. There are 15 residues in the CDR3. The germline V gene encodes CDR1 SEHNR and CDR2 FQNEAQ (reference sequence). In DNA form, the CDR3 reads TGTGCCAGCAGTTCCCAGGGGGGTGTGAACACTGAAGCTTTCTTT. Translation gives CASSSQGGVNTEAFF.

This clone was detected only a few times. The chain's CDR3 is CASSFAELTEAFF. DNA of the CDR3: TGTGCCAGCAGCTTTGCAGAACTCACTGAAGCTTTCTTT. The chain links TRBV7-3 to TRBJ1-1; no clear D gene. Germline CDR1 SGHTA, CDR2 FQGTGA. The V end lost 3 bases, the J end lost 4 bases, and 9 bases lay between the germline ends. The CDR3 covers 13 residues.

The chain has TRBV11-1 and TRBJ2-1; a weak D match, TRBD2 (5 bases). This CDR3 is built from 15 residues. The V end was cut by 3 bases, the J end by 7 bases, with 16 bases between. Germline CDR1 is SGHAT and CDR2 is FQDESV (reference sequence). CDR3 nucleotide sequence: TGTGCCAGCAGCTTGTCTAGCAAGATCCCGAATGAGCAGTTCTTC. Translated, it gives CASSLSSKIPNEQFF. The entire variable domain, with the rest obtained from reference TRBV11-1 and TRBJ2-1, is as follows: EAEVAQSPRYKITEKSQAVAFWCDPISGHATLYWYRQILGQGPELLVQFQDESVVDDSQLPKDRFSAERLKGVDSTLKIQPAELGDSAMYLCASSLSSKIPNEQFFGPGTRLTVL.

This rearrangement joins TRBV11-3 to TRBJ2-1; no firm D call. Germline CDR1 and CDR2: SGHNT and YENEEA. The CDR3 contains 13 residues. Trimming shortened V by 3 bases and J by 7 bases, and 10 bases separated the two germline ends. CDR3 sequence: CASSLGGENEQFF. CDR3 DNA: TGTGCCAGCAGCTTGGGCGGCGAAAATGAGCAGTTCTTC. Full variable domain (missing parts from reference TRBV11-3 and TRBJ2-1): EAGVVQSPRYKIIEKKQPVAFWCNPISGHNTLYWYLQNLGQGPELLIRYENEEAVDDSQLPKDRFSAERLKGVDSTLKIQPAELGDSAVYLCASSLGGENEQFFGPGTRLTVL.

The rearrangement uses TRBV9 and TRBJ2-5; tentative D call: TRBD2 (7 bases). The CDR3 spans 18 residues. Trimming stripped 2 bases from V and 3 bases from J, with 23 bases between. Germline V CDR1 and CDR2: SGDLS, YYNGEE. CDR3 in DNA: TGTGCCAGCAGCGTGGGGGGCAGGTCTCGCGGGAGAGAAGAGACCCAGTACTTC. Encoded protein: CASSVGGRSRGREETQYF.

The table lists this clone with a few counts. The rearrangement joins TRBV10-1 to TRBJ2-2; 7 bases map to TRBD1. Germline assignment: CDR1 WNHNN and CDR2 SYGVQD (reference sequence). The trim removed 9 bases at V and 7 bases at J, leaving 8 bases unmatched. The CDR3 is 13 amino acids. CDR3 protein: CASSRDRFGELFF. CDR3 nucleotides: TGCGCCAGTTCCCGGGACAGATTCGGGGAGCTGTTTTTT.

The chain joins TRBV10-3 to TRBJ2-5; TRBD1 matches at 8 bases. The V gene's germline CDR1 is ENHRY and CDR2 SYGVKD. J was trimmed by 7 bases and V by 6 bases; bases with no gene match: 10. The CDR3 covers 14 residues. The CDR3 region is CAISTTGVRVTQYF. The CDR3 DNA reads as TGTGCCATCAGCACGACAGGGGTAAGGGTGACCCAGTACTTC.

This clone occurred once. The chain is built from TRBV30 and TRBJ1-3; possible D gene TRBD1, 5 bases. This CDR3 spans 17 amino acids. V was cut by 4 bases and J by 4 bases, with 23 bases left in between. Germline V gene sequence: CDR1 GTSNPN, CDR2 SVGIG (reference sequence). The CDR3 is CAWKERNAGAAGNTIYF. The CDR3 nucleotides are TGTGCCTGGAAGGAACGGAACGCTGGGGCAGCGGGAAACACCATATATTTT.

This chain uses TRBV12-5 with TRBJ2-5; 8 nucleotides match TRBD2. CDR3 length: 14 amino acids. V shed 6 bases, J shed 0 bases, and the junction held 3 bases outside the gene matches. Germline V gene sequence: CDR1 LGHNT, CDR2 FRNRAP. CDR3 residues: CASGRGGYQETQYF. In DNA form, the CDR3 reads TGTGCTAGTGGCCGCGGGGGGTACCAAGAGACCCAGTACTTC.

V and J are TRBV29-1 and TRBJ2-3; D gene unclear. V lost 8 bases and J 0 bases, leaving 15 bases between the germline ends. Germline assignment: CDR1 SQVTM and CDR2 ANQGSEA. The CDR3 is made up of 14 amino acids. CDR3 sequence (DNA): TGCAGCTCTGTTCCCAAGGGCAGCACAGATACGCAGTATTTT. Protein sequence: CSSVPKGSTDTQYF.

The gene calls are TRBV7-2 and TRBJ1-4; D not resolved. The CDR3 contains 15 residues. V lost 3 bases and J 5 bases, leaving 13 bases between the germline ends. Germline CDR1 is SGHTA and CDR2 is FQGNSA. CDR3 region: CASSLGGSWNEKLFF. The CDR3 coding sequence is TGTGCCAGCAGCTTGGGAGGGAGTTGGAATGAAAAACTGTTTTTT. Full variable domain (remainder filled in from reference TRBV7-2 and TRBJ1-4): GAGVSQSPSNKVTEKGKDVELRCDPISGHTALYWYRQSLGQGLEFLIYFQGNSAPDKSGLPSDRFSAERTGGSVSTLTIQRTQQEDSAVYLCASSLGGSWNEKLFFGSGTQLSVL.